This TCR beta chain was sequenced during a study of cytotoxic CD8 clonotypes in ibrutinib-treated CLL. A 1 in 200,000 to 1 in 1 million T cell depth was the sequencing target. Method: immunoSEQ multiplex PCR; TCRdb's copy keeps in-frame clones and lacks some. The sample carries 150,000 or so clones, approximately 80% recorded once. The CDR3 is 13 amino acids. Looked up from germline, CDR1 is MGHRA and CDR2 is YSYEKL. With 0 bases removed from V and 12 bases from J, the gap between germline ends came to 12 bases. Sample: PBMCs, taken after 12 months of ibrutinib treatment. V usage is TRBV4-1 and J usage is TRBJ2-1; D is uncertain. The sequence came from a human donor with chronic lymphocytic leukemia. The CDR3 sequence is CASSQDFGRMQFF. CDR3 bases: TGCGCCAGCAGCCAAGATTTTGGGCGGATGCAGTTCTTC.